Detailed here is one T cell receptor beta chain. Produced via immunoSEQ multiplex PCR; TCRdb's table is partial and in-frame only. The sample lists 150,000 to 200,000 clones, about 90% occurring once. The donors belonged to the roughly 110-subject validation cohort, separate from the roughly 670-subject first cohort. This CDR3 has 13 amino acids. The J segment lost 7 bases and the V segment lost 3 bases, leaving 2 bases of the junction unmatched. CDR1 LNHDA and CDR2 SQIVND come from the germline V gene (reference sequence). The data were taken from a study of cytomegalovirus exposure and HLA in healthy donors.

The sequenced sample consisted of PBMCs. The TCR originated in a young woman in good health and CMV-seropositive. The chain joins TRBV19 to TRBJ2-4; 8 positions match TRBD1. CDR3 DNA sequence: TGTGCCAGTAGTATCCAGGGGGCGAACATTCAGTACTTC. Its protein product is CASSIQGANIQYF.